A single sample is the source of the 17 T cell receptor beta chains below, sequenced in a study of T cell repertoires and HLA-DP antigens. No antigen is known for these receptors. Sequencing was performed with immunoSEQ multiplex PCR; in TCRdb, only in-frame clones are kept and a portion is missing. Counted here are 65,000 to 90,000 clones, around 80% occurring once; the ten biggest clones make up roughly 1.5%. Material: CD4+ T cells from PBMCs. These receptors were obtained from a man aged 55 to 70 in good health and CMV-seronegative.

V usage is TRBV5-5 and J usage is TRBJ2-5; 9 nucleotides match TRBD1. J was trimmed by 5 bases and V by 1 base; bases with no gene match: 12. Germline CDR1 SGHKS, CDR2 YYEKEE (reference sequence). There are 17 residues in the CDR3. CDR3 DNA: TGTGCCAGCAGCTTGAATGTAGGGGGGACAGGGAAGGAGACCCAGTACTTC. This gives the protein CASSLNVGGTGKETQYF.

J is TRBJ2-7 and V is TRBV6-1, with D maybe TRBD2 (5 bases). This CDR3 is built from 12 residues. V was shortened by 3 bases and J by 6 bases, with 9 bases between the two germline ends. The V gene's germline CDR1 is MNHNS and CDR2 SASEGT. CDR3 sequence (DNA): TGTGCCAGCAGTGACTCGGGAATCGAGCAGTACGTC. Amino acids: CASSDSGIEQYV.

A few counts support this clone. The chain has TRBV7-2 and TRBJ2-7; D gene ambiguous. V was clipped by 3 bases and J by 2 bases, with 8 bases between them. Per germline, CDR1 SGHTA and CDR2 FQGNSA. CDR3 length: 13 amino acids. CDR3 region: CASSFRLAYEQYF. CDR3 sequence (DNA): TGTGCCAGCAGCTTCCGGTTGGCCTACGAGCAGTACTTC.

The CDR3 loop reads CASSPRANVLTF. CDR3 nucleotides: TGTGCCAGCTCCCCCCGGGCCAACGTCCTGACTTTC. This rearrangement joins TRBV18 to TRBJ2-6, with D uncertain. Germline loops: CDR1 KGHSH, CDR2 LQKENI. The CDR3 consists of 12 residues. The V and J ends lost 6 bases and 5 bases respectively, with 5 bases between them.

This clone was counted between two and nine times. CDR3 region: CAWGVSKNIQYF. Here the CDR3 DNA reads TGTGCCTGGGGGGTTTCCAAAAACATTCAGTACTTC. This chain links TRBV30 with TRBJ2-4, with D unclear. V gave up 5 bases and J gave up 2 bases, with 7 bases separating them. The CDR3 has 12 residues. The germline CDR1 and CDR2 sequences are GTSNPN and SVGIG (reference sequence).

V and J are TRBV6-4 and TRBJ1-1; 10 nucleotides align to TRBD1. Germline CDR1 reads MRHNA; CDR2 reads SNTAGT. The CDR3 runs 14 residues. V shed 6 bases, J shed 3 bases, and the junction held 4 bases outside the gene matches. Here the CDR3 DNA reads TGTGCCAGCAGCCTCGGGACAGGGGACACTGAAGCTTTCTTT. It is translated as CASSLGTGDTEAFF.

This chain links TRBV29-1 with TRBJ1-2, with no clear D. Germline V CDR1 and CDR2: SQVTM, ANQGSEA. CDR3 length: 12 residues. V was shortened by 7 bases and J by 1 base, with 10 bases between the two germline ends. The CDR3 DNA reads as TGCAGCGCGGCTAAGAATAACTATGGCTACACCTTC. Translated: CSAAKNNYGYTF. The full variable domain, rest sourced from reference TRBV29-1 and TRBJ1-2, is SAVISQKPSRDICQRGTSLTIQCQVDSQVTMMFWYRQQPGQSLTLIATANQGSEATYESGFVIDKFPISRPNLTFSTLTVSNMSPEDSSIYLCSAAKNNYGYTFGSGTRLTVV.

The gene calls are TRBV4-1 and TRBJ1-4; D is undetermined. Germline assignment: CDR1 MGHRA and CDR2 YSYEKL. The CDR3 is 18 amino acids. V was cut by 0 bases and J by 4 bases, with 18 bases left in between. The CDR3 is CASSQERQSGMGNEKLFF. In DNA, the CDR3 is TGCGCCAGCAGCCAAGAAAGGCAGTCTGGTATGGGTAATGAAAAACTGTTTTTT.

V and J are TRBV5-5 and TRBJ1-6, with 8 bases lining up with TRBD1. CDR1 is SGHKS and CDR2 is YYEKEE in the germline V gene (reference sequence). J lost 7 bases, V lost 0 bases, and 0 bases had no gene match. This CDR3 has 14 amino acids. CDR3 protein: CASSLGQGNSPLHF. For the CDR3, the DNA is TGTGCCAGCAGCTTGGGACAGGGGAATTCACCCCTCCACTTT.

The CDR3 here is CASSSRQGPSGNTIYF. As DNA, the CDR3 is TGTGCCAGCAGTTCACGACAGGGACCCTCTGGAAACACCATATATTTT. The rearrangement uses TRBV6-5 and TRBJ1-3; 7 positions match TRBD1. Germline V gene data show CDR1 as MNHEY and CDR2 as SVGAGI. This CDR3 region has 16 residues. The ends lost 4 bases at V and 0 bases at J; junction bases unmatched: 6.

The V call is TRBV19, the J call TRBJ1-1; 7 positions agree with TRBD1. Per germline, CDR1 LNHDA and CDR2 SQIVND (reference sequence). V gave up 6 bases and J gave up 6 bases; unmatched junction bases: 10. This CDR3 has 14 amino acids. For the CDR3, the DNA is TGTGCCAGTAGGAGGGACAGCGCGGCGGCTGAAGCTTTCTTT. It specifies CASRRDSAAAEAFF.

CDR3 protein: CASSLETGRGGEDTQYF. CDR3 nucleotides: TGCGCCAGCAGCTTGGAGACAGGGCGGGGGGGCGAAGATACGCAGTATTTT. This chain links TRBV5-1 with TRBJ2-3, with 9 bases lining up with TRBD2. V lost 0 bases, J lost 5 bases, and 10 bases stayed unmatched. Germline CDR1 and CDR2: SGHRS and YFSETQ. The CDR3 totals 17 residues.

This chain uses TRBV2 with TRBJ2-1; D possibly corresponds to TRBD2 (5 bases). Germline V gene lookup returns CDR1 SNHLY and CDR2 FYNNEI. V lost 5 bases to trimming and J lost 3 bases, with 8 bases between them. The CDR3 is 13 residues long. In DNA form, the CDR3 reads TGTGCCAGCAGTTTGGGAGTCTACAATGAGCAGTTCTTC. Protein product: CASSLGVYNEQFF. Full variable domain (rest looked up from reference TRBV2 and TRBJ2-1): EPEVTQTPSHQVTQMGQEVILRCVPISNHLYFYWYRQILGQKVEFLVSFYNNEISEKSEIFDDQFSVERPDGSNFTLKIRSTKLEDSAMYFCASSLGVYNEQFFGPGTRLTVL.

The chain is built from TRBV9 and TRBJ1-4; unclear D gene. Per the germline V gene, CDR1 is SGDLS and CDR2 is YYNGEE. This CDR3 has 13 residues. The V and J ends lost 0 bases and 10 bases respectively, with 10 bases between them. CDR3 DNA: TGTGCCAGCAGCGTAGTACCGGATGGAAAACTGTTTTTT. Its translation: CASSVVPDGKLFF.

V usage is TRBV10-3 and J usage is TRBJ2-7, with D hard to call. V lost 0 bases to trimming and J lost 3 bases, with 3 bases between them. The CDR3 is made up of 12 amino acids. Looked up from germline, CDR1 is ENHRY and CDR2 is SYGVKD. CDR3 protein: CAISESDYEQYV. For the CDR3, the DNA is TGTGCCATCAGTGAGTCCGACTACGAGCAGTACGTC.

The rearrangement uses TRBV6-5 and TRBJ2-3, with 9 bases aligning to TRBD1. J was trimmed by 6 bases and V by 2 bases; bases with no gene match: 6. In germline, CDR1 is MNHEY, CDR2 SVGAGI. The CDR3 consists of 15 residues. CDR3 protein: CASSYPGQGIDTQYF. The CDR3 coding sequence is TGTGCCAGCAGTTACCCTGGACAGGGGATCGATACGCAGTATTTT.

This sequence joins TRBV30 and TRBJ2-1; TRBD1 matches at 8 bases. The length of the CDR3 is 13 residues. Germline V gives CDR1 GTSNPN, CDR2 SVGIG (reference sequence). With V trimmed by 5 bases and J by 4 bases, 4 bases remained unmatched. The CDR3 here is CAWAGGLYNEQFF. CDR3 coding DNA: TGTGCCTGGGCAGGGGGCTTATACAATGAGCAGTTCTTC.